This record concerns one T cell receptor beta chain sequence. CDR1 MDHEN and CDR2 SYDVKM come from the germline V gene. This CDR3 spans 15 amino acids. V gave up 6 bases and J gave up 3 bases; unmatched junction bases: 7. The data are from a study of blood T cell repertoires in COVID-19. Study-wide background: Sources were T cells, B-cell-depleted T cells, or PBMCs; the material itself was cDNA or gDNA.

TCRdb keeps only in-frame clones here, not all; method: immunoSEQ multiplex PCR. The sample consists of some 37,000 clones, 90% of them appearing once. The sequenced material came from peripheral blood. This chain links TRBV28 with TRBJ2-7; 11 positions agree with TRBD1. The receptor's source is a human donor in a cohort sampled during active COVID-19. CDR3 nucleotide sequence: TGTGCCAGCAGCCCTGCGGGACAGGGGGGCTACGAGCAGTACTTC. The encoded protein is CASSPAGQGGYEQYF. The full variable domain, with the rest looked up from reference TRBV28 and TRBJ2-7, is DVKVTQSSRYLVKRTGEKVFLECVQDMDHENMFWYRQDPGLGLRLIYFSYDVKMKEKGDIPEGYSVSREKKERFSLILESASTNQTSMYLCASSPAGQGGYEQYFGPGTRLTVT.